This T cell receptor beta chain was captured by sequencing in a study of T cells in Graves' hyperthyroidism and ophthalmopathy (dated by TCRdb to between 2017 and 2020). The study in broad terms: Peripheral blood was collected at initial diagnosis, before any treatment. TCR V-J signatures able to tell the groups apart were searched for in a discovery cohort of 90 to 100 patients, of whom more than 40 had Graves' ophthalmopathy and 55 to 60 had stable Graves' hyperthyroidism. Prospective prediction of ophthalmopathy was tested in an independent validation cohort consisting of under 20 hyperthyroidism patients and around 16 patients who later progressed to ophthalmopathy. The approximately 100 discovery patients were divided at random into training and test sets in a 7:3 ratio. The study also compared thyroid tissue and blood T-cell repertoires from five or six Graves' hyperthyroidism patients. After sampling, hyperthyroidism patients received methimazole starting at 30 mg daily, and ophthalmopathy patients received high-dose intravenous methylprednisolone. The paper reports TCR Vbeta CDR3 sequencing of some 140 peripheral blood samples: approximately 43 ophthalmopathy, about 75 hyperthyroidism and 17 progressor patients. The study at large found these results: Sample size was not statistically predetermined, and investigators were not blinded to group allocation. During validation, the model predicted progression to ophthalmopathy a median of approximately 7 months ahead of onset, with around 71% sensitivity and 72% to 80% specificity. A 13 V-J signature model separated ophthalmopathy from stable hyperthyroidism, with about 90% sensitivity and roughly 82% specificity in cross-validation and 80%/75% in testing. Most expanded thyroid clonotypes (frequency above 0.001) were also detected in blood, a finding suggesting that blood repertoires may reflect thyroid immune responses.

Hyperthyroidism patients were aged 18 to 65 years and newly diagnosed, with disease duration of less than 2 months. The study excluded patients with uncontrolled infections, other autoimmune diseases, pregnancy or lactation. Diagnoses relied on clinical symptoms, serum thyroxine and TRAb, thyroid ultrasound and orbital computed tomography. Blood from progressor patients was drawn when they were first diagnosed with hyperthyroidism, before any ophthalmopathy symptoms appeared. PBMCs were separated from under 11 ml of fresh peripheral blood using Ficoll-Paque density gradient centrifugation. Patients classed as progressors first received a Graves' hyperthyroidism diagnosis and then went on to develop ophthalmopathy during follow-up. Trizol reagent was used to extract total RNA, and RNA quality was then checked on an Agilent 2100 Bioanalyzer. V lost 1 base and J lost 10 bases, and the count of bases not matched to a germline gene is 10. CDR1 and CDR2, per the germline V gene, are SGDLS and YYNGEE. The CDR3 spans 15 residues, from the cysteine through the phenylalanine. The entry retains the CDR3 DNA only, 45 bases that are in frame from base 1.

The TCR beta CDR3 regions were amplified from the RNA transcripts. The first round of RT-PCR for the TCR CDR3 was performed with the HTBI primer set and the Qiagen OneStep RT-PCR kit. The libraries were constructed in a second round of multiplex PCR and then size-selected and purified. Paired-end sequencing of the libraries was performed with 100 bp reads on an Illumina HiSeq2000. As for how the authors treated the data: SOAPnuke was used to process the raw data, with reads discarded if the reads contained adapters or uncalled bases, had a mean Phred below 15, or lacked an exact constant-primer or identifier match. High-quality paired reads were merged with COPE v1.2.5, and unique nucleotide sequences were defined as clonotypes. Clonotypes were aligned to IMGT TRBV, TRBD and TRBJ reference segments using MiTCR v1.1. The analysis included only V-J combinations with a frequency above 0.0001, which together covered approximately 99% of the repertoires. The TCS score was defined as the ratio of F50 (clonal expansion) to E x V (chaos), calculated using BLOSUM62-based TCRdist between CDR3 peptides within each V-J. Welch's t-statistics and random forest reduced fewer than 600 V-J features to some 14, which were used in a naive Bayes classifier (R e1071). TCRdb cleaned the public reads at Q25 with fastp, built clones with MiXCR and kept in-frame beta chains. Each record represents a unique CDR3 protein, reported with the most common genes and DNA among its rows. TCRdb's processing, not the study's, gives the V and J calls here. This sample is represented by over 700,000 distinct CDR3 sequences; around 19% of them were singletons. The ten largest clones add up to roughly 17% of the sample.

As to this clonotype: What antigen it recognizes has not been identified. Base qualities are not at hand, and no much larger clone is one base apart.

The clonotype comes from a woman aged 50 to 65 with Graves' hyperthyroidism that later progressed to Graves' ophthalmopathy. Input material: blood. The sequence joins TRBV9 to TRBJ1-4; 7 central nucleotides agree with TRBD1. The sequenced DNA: TGTGCCAGCAGCGTAACAGGGGTGGCCACCGTAAAACTGTTTTTT. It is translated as CASSVTGVATVKLFF.